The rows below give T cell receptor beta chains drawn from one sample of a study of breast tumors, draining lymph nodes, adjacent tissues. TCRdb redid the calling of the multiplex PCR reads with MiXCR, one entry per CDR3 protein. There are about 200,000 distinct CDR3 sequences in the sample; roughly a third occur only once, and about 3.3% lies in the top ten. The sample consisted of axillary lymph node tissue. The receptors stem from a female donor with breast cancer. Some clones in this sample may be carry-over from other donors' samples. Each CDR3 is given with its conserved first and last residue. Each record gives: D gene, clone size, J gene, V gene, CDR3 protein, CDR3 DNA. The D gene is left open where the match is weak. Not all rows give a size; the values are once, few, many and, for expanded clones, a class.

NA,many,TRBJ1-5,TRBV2,CASRGRGNQPQHF,TGTGCCAGCAGGGGTCGAGGCAATCAGCCCCAGCATTTT
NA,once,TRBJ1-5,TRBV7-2,CASTRSGGLGQPQHF,TGTGCCAGCACCCGGAGTGGAGGGTTGGGACAGCCCCAGCATTTT
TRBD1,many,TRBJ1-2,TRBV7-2,CASSLGRGFYGYTF,TGTGCCAGCAGCTTGGGCAGGGGGTTCTATGGCTACACCTTC
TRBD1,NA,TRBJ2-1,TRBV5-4,CASSLEVGRGLRNEQFF,TGTGCCAGCAGCTTGGAAGTGGGCAGGGGGTTAAGAAATGAGCAGTTCTTC
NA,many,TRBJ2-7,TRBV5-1,CASSSRASSYEQYF,TGCGCCAGCAGCTCGAGGGCTTCCTCCTACGAGCAGTACTTC
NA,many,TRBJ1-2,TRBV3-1,CASSQEYPSLGYTF,TGTGCCAGCAGCCAAGAGTATCCCAGTTTGGGCTACACCTTC
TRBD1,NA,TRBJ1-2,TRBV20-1,CSARDPGQGAPKGYTF,TGCAGTGCTAGAGATCCCGGACAGGGAGCTCCAAAGGGCTACACCTTC
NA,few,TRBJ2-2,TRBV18,CASSPAGANTGELFF,TGTGCCAGCTCACCCGCAGGGGCGAACACCGGGGAGCTGTTTTTT
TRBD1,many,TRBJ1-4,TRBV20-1,CSAARTGAEKLFF,TGCAGTGCTGCTCGGACAGGGGCTGAAAAACTGTTTTTT
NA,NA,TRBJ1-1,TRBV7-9,CASSFSGDAEAFF,TGTGCCAGCAGCTTTTCAGGGGACGCTGAAGCTTTCTTT
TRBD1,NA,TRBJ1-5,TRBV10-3,CAISESTGLSNQPQHF,TGTGCCATCAGTGAGTCGACAGGGCTGAGCAATCAGCCCCAGCATTTT
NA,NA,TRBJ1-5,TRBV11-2,CASSLDGGRAHEHF,TGTGCCAGCAGCTTAGACGGTGGGAGGGCCCACGAGCATTTT
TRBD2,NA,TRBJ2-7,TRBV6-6,CDSSGLKRGTYEQYF,TGTGACAGCAGTGGTCTAAAGCGGGGTACCTACGAGCAGTACTTC
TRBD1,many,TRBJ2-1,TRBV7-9,CASSRQGAGEQFF,TGTGCCAGCAGCCGACAGGGGGCGGGGGAGCAGTTCTTC
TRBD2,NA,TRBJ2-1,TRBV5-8,CASSVLAGRYNEQFF,TGTGCCAGCAGCGTACTAGCGGGGCGGTACAATGAGCAGTTCTTC
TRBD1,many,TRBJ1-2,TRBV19,CASSAPGQPFDYGYTF,TGTGCCAGTAGTGCACCGGGACAGCCTTTTGACTATGGCTACACCTTC
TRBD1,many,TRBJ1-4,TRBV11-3,CASGTGNEKLFF,TGTGCCAGCGGGACAGGGAATGAAAAACTGTTTTTT
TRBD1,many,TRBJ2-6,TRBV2,CASSPDRGRRLAGANVLTF,TGTGCCAGCAGTCCGGACAGGGGGCGTAGGTTGGCTGGGGCCAACGTCCTGACTTTC
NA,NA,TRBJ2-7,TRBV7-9,CASSLAGECYEQYF,TGTGCCAGCAGCTTAGCCGGAGAATGCTACGAGCAGTACTTC
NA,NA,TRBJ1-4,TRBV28,CASSLSVGREPLF,TGTGCCAGCAGTTTATCTGTGGGTAGGGAGCCGCTCTTT
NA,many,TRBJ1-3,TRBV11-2,CASSEGRGTGNTIYF,TGTGCCAGCAGCGAAGGGAGGGGGACTGGAAACACCATATATTTT
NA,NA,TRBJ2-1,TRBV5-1,CARRGVPSYNEQFF,TGCGCCCGCCGAGGGGTCCCCTCCTACAACGAGCAGTTCTTC
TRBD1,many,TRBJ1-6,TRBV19,CASTPTGDGDSPLHF,TGTGCCAGTACCCCGACAGGGGATGGAGATTCACCCCTCCACTTT
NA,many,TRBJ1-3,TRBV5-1,CASSPTPGSGNTIYF,TGCGCCAGCAGCCCGACCCCCGGCTCTGGAAACACCATATATTTT
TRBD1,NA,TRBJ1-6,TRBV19,CASRGSARQGGRTLHF,TGTGCCAGTAGAGGAAGCGCAAGACAGGGGGGGAGGACCCTCCACTTT
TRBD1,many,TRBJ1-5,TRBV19,CASSIGNRGLYQPQHF,TGTGCCAGTAGTATAGGTAACAGGGGGCTTTATCAGCCCCAGCATTTT
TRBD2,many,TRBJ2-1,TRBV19,CASSTRLAVNHNEQFF,TGTGCTAGTAGTACAAGACTAGCGGTTAACCACAATGAGCAGTTCTTC
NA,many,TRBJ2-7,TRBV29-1,CSVEDSSWDQYF,TGCAGCGTTGAAGACTCCTCGTGGGACCAGTACTTC
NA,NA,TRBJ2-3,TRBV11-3,CASSLNPAYSTDTQYF,TGTGCCAGCAGCTTAAATCCTGCCTATAGCACAGATACGCAGTATTTT
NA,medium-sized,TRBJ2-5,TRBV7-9,CASSPTWAAGEETQYF,TGTGCCAGCAGCCCTACGTGGGCCGCTGGCGAAGAGACCCAGTACTTC
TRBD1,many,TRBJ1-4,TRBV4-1,CASSIPGQGANEKLFF,TGCGCCAGCAGCATACCGGGACAGGGAGCTAATGAAAAACTGTTTTTT
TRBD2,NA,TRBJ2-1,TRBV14,CASSKSGLAEVKNEQFF,TGTGCCAGCAGCAAGTCGGGACTAGCGGAAGTAAAAAATGAGCAGTTCTTC
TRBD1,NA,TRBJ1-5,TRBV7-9,CASSPGTGQPQHF,TGTGCCAGCAGCCCGGGGACAGGGCAACCCCAGCATTTT
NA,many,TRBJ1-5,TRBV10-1,CASRAKDSRNQPQHF,TGCGCCAGCAGGGCAAAGGACAGTCGTAATCAGCCCCAGCATTTT
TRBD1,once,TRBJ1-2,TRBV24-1,CATSDPRDRGPNYGYTF,TGTGCCACCAGTGACCCCCGGGACAGGGGGCCTAACTATGGCTACACCTTC
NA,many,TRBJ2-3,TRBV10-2,CASSERTNTDTQYF,TGCGCCAGCAGTGAAAGGACTAACACAGATACGCAGTATTTT
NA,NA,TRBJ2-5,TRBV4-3,CASSQGGTKTQYF,TGCGCCAGCAGCCAAGGCGGGACAAAGACCCAGTACTTC
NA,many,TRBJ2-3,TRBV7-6,CASSLETRGTQYF,TGTGCCAGCAGCTTAGAAACCCGTGGCACGCAGTATTTT
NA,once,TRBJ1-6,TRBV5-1,CASQTGAWAYNSPLHF,TGCGCCAGTCAAACGGGGGCGTGGGCCTATAATTCACCCCTCCACTTT
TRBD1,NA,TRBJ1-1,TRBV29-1,CSVRQGGGNTEAFF,TGCAGCGTTAGACAGGGAGGAGGGAACACTGAAGCTTTCTTT
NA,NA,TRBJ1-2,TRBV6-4,CASNPGGRGGYTF,TGTGCCAGCAACCCAGGAGGCAGGGGTGGCTACACCTTC
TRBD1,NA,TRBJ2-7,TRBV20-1,CSARVQGAREQYF,TGCAGTGCTAGAGTTCAGGGGGCGCGGGAGCAGTACTTC
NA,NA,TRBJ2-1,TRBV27,CASSSVGGREQFF,TGTGCCAGCAGTTCCGTCGGGGGCCGAGAGCAGTTCTTC
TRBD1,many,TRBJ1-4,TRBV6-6,CASSYSIGGQSTNEKLFF,TGTGCCAGCAGTTACTCGATTGGGGGACAGTCAACTAATGAAAAACTGTTTTTT
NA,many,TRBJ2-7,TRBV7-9,CASSLGAAGASSYEQYF,TGTGCCAGCAGCTTAGGAGCGGCAGGGGCTTCTTCCTACGAGCAGTACTTC
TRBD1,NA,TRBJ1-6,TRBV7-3,CASGPRGGTGVSPLHF,TGTGCCAGCGGGCCACGCGGGGGGACAGGGGTAAGTCCCCTCCACTTT
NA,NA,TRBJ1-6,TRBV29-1,CSVDVTSGSDSPLHF,TGCAGCGTTGATGTCACCTCAGGGTCGGATTCACCCCTCCACTTT
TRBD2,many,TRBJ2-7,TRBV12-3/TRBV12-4,CASSPQRGSSYEQYF,TGTGCCAGCAGTCCCCAGCGGGGGAGCTCCTACGAGCAGTACTTC
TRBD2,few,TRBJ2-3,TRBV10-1,CASSEPAGGPTDTQYF,TGCGCCAGCAGTGAGCCCGCGGGAGGACCGACAGATACGCAGTATTTT
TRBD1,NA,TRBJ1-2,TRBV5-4,CASSLVGTGNYGYTF,TGTGCCAGCAGCTTGGTTGGGACAGGTAACTATGGCTACACCTTC
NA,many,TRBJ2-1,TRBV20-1,CSAREGSYEQFF,TGCAGTGCTAGAGAAGGTAGTTATGAGCAGTTCTTC
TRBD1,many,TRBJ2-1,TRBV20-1,CSAWTGGIKIDNEQFF,TGCAGTGCTTGGACAGGGGGCATAAAAATCGACAATGAGCAGTTCTTC
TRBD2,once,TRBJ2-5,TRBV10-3,CAISSGRAGETQYF,TGTGCCATCAGCAGCGGGAGGGCCGGGGAGACCCAGTACTTC
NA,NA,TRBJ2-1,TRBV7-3,CASSYNTGRNNEQLF,TGTGCCAGCAGCTACAACACGGGGAGGAACAATGAGCAGCTCTTC
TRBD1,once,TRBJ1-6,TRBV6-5,CASSPWTGGVSSYNSPLHF,TGTGCCAGCAGCCCCTGGACAGGGGGCGTCAGCTCCTATAATTCACCCCTCCACTTT
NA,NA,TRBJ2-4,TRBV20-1,CSARDPTALGAKNIQYF,TGCAGTGCTAGAGACCCGACCGCCCTGGGGGCCAAAAACATTCAGTACTTC
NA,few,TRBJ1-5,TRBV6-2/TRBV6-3,CASSTDRNQPQHF,TGTGCCAGCAGTACAGACAGGAACCAGCCCCAGCATTTT
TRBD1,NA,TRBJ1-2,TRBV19,CASSIPLRDRARLIF,TGTGCCAGTAGTATACCCCTCCGGGACAGGGCCCGATTGATCTTC
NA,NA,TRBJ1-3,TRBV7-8,CASRIADSSGNTIYF,TGTGCCAGCAGAATAGCGGACAGCTCTGGAAACACCATATATTTT
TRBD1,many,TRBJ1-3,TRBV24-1,CATRRQGGGNTIYF,TGTGCCACCAGAAGACAGGGGGGTGGAAACACCATATATTTT